This T cell receptor beta chain was documented in a study of shared clonotypes between healthy human individuals. Only CD45RO-negative cells positively selected for CCR7 counted as naive CD8 cells, so terminally differentiated effector memory CD45RA+ cells were excluded. Clones were read by immunoSEQ multiplex PCR, and TCRdb kept only the in-frame ones, dropping some. This table holds about 2.2 million clones, 90% to 95% found once. This sequence originates from a man aged 18 to 29 in good health. Some clones in this sample may be carry-over from other donors' samples. The sample comprised naive CD8+ T cells from PBMCs.

Here the CDR3 reads CASSGDGIFSYEQYF. The DNA of the CDR3 is TGTGCCAGCAGTGGGGACGGGATCTTTTCCTACGAGCAGTACTTC. The chain uses TRBV11-2 and TRBJ2-7, with D perhaps being TRBD1 or TRBD2 (5 bases each). V was shortened by 6 bases and J by 1 base, with 16 bases between the two germline ends. CDR3 size: 15 residues. CDR1 is SGHAT and CDR2 is FQNNGV in the germline V gene.